One and the same sample provided the 31 T cell receptor beta chains below, sequenced in a study of human T cells and chemical hapten exposure. TCRdb recomputed calls from the RACE reads with MiXCR, one row per CDR3 protein. The data hold roughly 180,000 distinct CDR3 sequences, with about 14% observed a single time. Time point given: patch test 1, 2 weeks after DPC sensitization. The treatment was: therapeutic diphenylcyclopropenone sensitization with weekly scalp DPC. This material consisted of whole blood, taken in connection with sensitization to the hapten diphenylcyclopropenone (DPC). The receptors come from a woman aged 30 to 39 with alopecia areata. Some clones in this sample may be carry-over from other donors' samples.

This chain links TRBV6-2 or TRBV6-3 with TRBJ2-7, with D possibly TRBD1 on 6 matching bases. CDR1 is MNHEY and CDR2 is SVGEGT in the germline V gene. Trimming removed 6 bases at V and 2 bases at J, with 14 bases between. CDR3 length: 14 residues. The DNA of the CDR3 is TGTGCCAGCAGCCGGACCACAGGGACCTACGAGCAGTACTTC. Amino acids: CASSRTTGTYEQYF.

This clonotype showed up just a few times. The chain employs TRBV6-1 and TRBJ1-5; D is perhaps TRBD1 (5 bases). The length of the CDR3 is 16 residues. Between the trimmed V and J ends, which lost 6 bases and 0 bases, there was a span of 15 bases. Per the germline V gene, CDR1 is MNHNS and CDR2 is SASEGT. CDR3 nucleotide sequence: TGTGCCAGCAGAGGTGGGGGGTTTAATAGCAATCAGCCCCAGCATTTT. It encodes CASRGGGFNSNQPQHF.

This clonotype was observed a few times. V usage is TRBV7-9 and J usage is TRBJ2-2; TRBD2 agrees at 11 bases. The CDR3 sequence is 17 residues long. Germline V lookup: CDR1 SEHNR, CDR2 FQNEAQ (reference sequence). Trimming cost V 4 bases and J 4 bases; bases outside gene matches: 8. The CDR3 DNA sequence: TGTGCCAGCAGCTCCACCGGGACTAGCGGCGGCACCGGGGAGCTGTTTTTT. This gives the protein CASSSTGTSGGTGELFF.

In this sample, this clonotype turned up many times. V gene TRBV28 combines with J gene TRBJ2-3; D remains ambiguous. Trimming pared 4 bases from V and 1 base from J, leaving 3 bases between. Per germline, CDR1 MDHEN and CDR2 SYDVKM. The CDR3 consists of 12 residues. The CDR3 nucleotides are TGTGCCAGCAGTTCACGCACAGATACGCAGTATTTT. It codes for CASSSRTDTQYF.

As concerns this clonotype: Just one base apart from a much larger clone, this may be a read error. The V gene is TRBV7-3, the J gene TRBJ2-6; no clear D. CDR1 and CDR2 from the germline V gene are SGHTA and FQGTGA. The CDR3 contains 15 residues. Trimming left V 5 bases short and J 1 base short, with 9 bases between. For the CDR3, the DNA is TGTGCCAGCAGCGTCGGGCAGTCTGGGGCCAACGTCCTGACTTTC. It yields the protein CASSVGQSGANVLTF.

This clonotype was recorded at least ten times. The chain carries TRBV11-2 and TRBJ1-4, with D possibly being TRBD1 (5 bases). Germline V CDR1 and CDR2: SGHAT, FQNNGV. The CDR3 runs 14 residues. V shed 5 bases and J shed 5 bases, with 12 bases lying between them. In DNA form, the CDR3 reads TGTGCCAGCAGCACGGGACGGTGGAATGAAAAACTGTTTTTT. This encodes CASSTGRWNEKLFF.

This clonotype was observed a few times. The genes are TRBV7-8 and TRBJ1-6, with unresolved D. CDR3 length: 15 amino acids. Germline CDR1 reads SGHVS; CDR2 reads FQNEAQ. Trimming left V 1 base short and J 4 bases short, with 8 bases between. CDR3 loop: CASSLVMGYNSPLHF. CDR3 sequence (DNA): TGTGCCAGCAGCTTAGTGATGGGGTATAATTCACCCCTCCACTTT.

Ten or more counts support this clonotype. The gene calls are TRBV19 and TRBJ2-5, with TRBD1 as a possible D gene (5 bases). Germline-derived CDR1 and CDR2 are LNHDA and SQIVND (reference sequence). The CDR3 consists of 15 residues. The V end was cut by 3 bases, the J end by 5 bases, with 16 bases between. The CDR3, as DNA: TGTGCCAGTAGTATGTGGGCAGGGAAGGTCGAGACCCAGTACTTC. It translates to CASSMWAGKVETQYF.

The rearrangement links TRBV7-8 to TRBJ2-3, with 9 bases lining up with TRBD1. J lost 0 bases, V lost 8 bases, and 9 bases had no gene match. The CDR3 spans 16 residues. Germline CDR1 SGHVS, CDR2 FQNEAQ. The CDR3 nucleotides are TGTGCCAGCCGGGACAGGGAAATTTATAGCACAGATACGCAGTATTTT. Protein sequence: CASRDREIYSTDTQYF.

This clonotype came up a few times. This chain links TRBV7-3 with TRBJ2-7, with 12 nucleotides matching TRBD2. Per the germline V gene, CDR1 is SGHTA and CDR2 is FQGTGA. The CDR3 is 13 residues long. With 5 bases clipped from V and 8 bases from J, the junction kept 4 bases outside the gene matches. CDR3 nucleotides: TGTGCCAGCAGCACCCGGACTAGCGGGAAGCAGTACTTC. The encoded protein is CASSTRTSGKQYF.

V and J are TRBV4-2 and TRBJ1-4; 7 bases map to TRBD1. V shed 2 bases and J 5 bases; nucleotides not matched to a gene: 5. The germline V gene has CDR1 LGHNA and CDR2 YNFKEQ. The CDR3 has 15 amino acids. The CDR3 DNA follows: TGTGCCAGCAGCCAACCGGGACAGTCGAATGAAAAACTGTTTTTT. Translation: CASSQPGQSNEKLFF.

The chain links TRBV20-1 to TRBJ1-2, with 8 positions matching TRBD1. Trimming at V came to 3 bases and at J to 4 bases, leaving 4 bases not matched to a gene. Germline-derived CDR1 and CDR2 are DFQATT and SNEGSKA (reference sequence). CDR3 length: 13 amino acids. CDR3 residues: CSARADRAYGYTF. In DNA, the CDR3 is TGCAGTGCTAGGGCGGACAGGGCCTATGGCTACACCTTC.

This clonotype occurred many times. The gene calls are TRBV27 and TRBJ2-7; TRBD1 matches 7 bases. CDR1 and CDR2 (germline): MNHEY, SMNVEV (reference sequence). With 5 bases clipped from V and 6 bases from J, the junction kept 13 bases outside the gene matches. The CDR3 sequence is 15 residues long. The CDR3 loop reads CASSATGQSPLEQYF. The CDR3, as DNA: TGTGCCAGCAGTGCAACGGGACAGTCGCCTCTCGAGCAGTACTTC.

This clonotype was counted many times. The V call is TRBV29-1, the J call TRBJ2-7; tentative D call: TRBD2 (6 bases). With 4 bases removed from V and 6 bases from J, the gap between germline ends came to 13 bases. Germline-derived CDR1 and CDR2 are SQVTM and ANQGSEA. This CDR3 comprises 12 residues. This chain's CDR3 is CSVVPSGVEQYF. CDR3 DNA sequence: TGCAGCGTTGTCCCGTCGGGGGTCGAGCAGTACTTC.

The chain couples TRBV10-3 to TRBJ2-7; D is undetermined. With 3 bases removed from V and 6 bases from J, the gap between germline ends came to 6 bases. This CDR3 is built from 11 residues. Germline-derived CDR1 and CDR2 are ENHRY and SYGVKD. The CDR3 loop is CAISEETEQYF. The CDR3 nucleotides read TGTGCCATCAGTGAAGAAACCGAGCAGTACTTC.

This clonotype was detected many times. This chain links TRBV6-2 or TRBV6-3 with TRBJ1-2; D uncertain. CDR3 length: 14 amino acids. The ends were cut back, 2 bases at V and 6 bases at J, with 13 bases in the middle. Germline CDR1 MNHEY, CDR2 SVGEGT. In DNA form, the CDR3 reads TGTGCCAGCAGTTACCAGGCCACCCCCAATGGCTACACCTTC. Translating it yields CASSYQATPNGYTF.

A few counts support this clonotype. The rearrangement joins TRBV11-1 to TRBJ2-5; D is uncertain. Trimming took 3 bases from V and 5 from J, leaving 4 bases between them. From germline, CDR1 is SGHAT and CDR2 FQDESV (reference sequence). CDR3 size: 11 residues. The CDR3 region has the DNA TGTGCCAGCAGCTTCGAGGAGACCCAGTACTTC. Residues: CASSFEETQYF. The complete variable domain, with remaining parts taken from reference TRBV11-1 and TRBJ2-5, reads EAEVAQSPRYKITEKSQAVAFWCDPISGHATLYWYRQILGQGPELLVQFQDESVVDDSQLPKDRFSAERLKGVDSTLKIQPAELGDSAMYLCASSFEETQYFGPGTRLLVL.

This clonotype showed up just a few times. Here the CDR3 reads CASSLVGYRKNTGELFF. The CDR3 DNA reads as TGTGCCAGCAGCTTAGTGGGATACAGGAAGAACACCGGGGAGCTGTTTTTT. This rearrangement joins TRBV7-9 to TRBJ2-2; D perhaps matches TRBD1 (5 bases). The CDR3 covers 17 residues. Per the germline V gene, CDR1 is SEHNR and CDR2 is FQNEAQ (reference sequence). V was shortened by 1 base and J by 1 base, with 13 bases between the two germline ends.

Only a few counts were recorded for this clonotype. V is TRBV11-2 and J is TRBJ2-2; D is ambiguous. The length of the CDR3 is 14 residues. Per the germline V gene, CDR1 is SGHAT and CDR2 is FQNNGV. Between the trimmed V and J ends, which lost 2 bases and 5 bases, there was a span of 9 bases. For the CDR3, the DNA is TGTGCCAGCAGCTTACACAGCCGTACCGGGGAGCTGTTTTTT. Translation gives CASSLHSRTGELFF.

The CDR3: CAISGTTDEQFF. The CDR3 region has the DNA TGTGCCATCAGTGGGACGACGGATGAGCAGTTCTTC. The rearrangement links TRBV10-3 to TRBJ2-1; no definite D call. V was pared by 4 bases and J by 8 bases, with 9 bases between. The CDR3 runs to 12 residues. Germline V CDR1 and CDR2: ENHRY, SYGVKD.

The chain is built from TRBV7-2 and TRBJ2-1; D gene unclear. Germline lookup yields CDR1 SGHTA and CDR2 FQGNSA. The CDR3 is 13 amino acids. V shed 5 bases and J shed 5 bases, with 10 bases lying between them. CDR3 coding DNA: TGTGCCAGCAGCCCGTTTAACCACAATGAGCAGTTCTTC. It specifies CASSPFNHNEQFF.

The J gene is TRBJ2-2, the V gene TRBV12-3 or TRBV12-4, with no clear D. Trimming stripped 1 base from V and 6 bases from J, with 6 bases between. The CDR3 runs to 13 residues. The CDR3 protein is CASSLGLPGELFF. The CDR3 region has the DNA TGTGCCAGCAGTTTAGGCCTGCCCGGGGAGCTGTTTTTT.

The chain carries TRBV19 and TRBJ2-3; D is uncertain. Trimming shortened V by 3 bases and J by 2 bases, and 9 bases separated the two germline ends. CDR1 is LNHDA, CDR2 SQIVND, per germline (reference sequence). The CDR3 is made up of 14 amino acids. Here the CDR3 reads CASSINSNTDTQYF. The CDR3 DNA reads TGTGCCAGTAGTATTAACTCGAACACAGATACGCAGTATTTT.

This clonotype was observed at least ten times. The DNA of the CDR3 is TGCAGCGTTGAGAGGCAGGGAGGCACTGAAGCTTTCTTT. Amino acids: CSVERQGGTEAFF. V gene TRBV29-1 combines with J gene TRBJ1-1, with a tentative D call TRBD1 (5 bases). V was clipped by 3 bases and J by 4 bases, with 12 bases between them. Germline V gives CDR1 SQVTM, CDR2 ANQGSEA. CDR3 length: 13 amino acids. Looking up the rest from reference TRBV29-1 and TRBJ1-1 gives the full variable domain: SAVISQKPSRDICQRGTSLTIQCQVDSQVTMMFWYRQQPGQSLTLIATANQGSEATYESGFVIDKFPISRPNLTFSTLTVSNMSPEDSSIYLCSVERQGGTEAFFGQGTRLTVV.

The table lists this clonotype with many counts. This chain uses TRBV2 with TRBJ2-7; 10 bases line up with TRBD2. This CDR3 is built from 16 residues. The germline CDR1 and CDR2 sequences are SNHLY and FYNNEI. V dropped 3 bases and J dropped 1; count of bases not matched to a gene: 6. The CDR3: CASSDIEAGGSYEQYF. The CDR3 DNA sequence: TGTGCCAGCAGTGATATCGAAGCGGGAGGGTCCTACGAGCAGTACTTC.

This clonotype has a handful of counts. The chain is built from TRBV7-6 and TRBJ2-5; 9 bases align to TRBD2. J lost 3 bases, V lost 0 bases, and 2 bases had no gene match. Germline CDR1 and CDR2: SGHVS and FNYEAQ. The CDR3 length is 15 residues. The CDR3 bases are TGTGCCAGCAGCTTAGCTCGACTAGCGGAAGAGACCCAGTACTTC. Encoded protein: CASSLARLAEETQYF.

This clonotype was seen more than once but under ten times. The chain is built from TRBV12-3 or TRBV12-4 and TRBJ2-5; D remains unclear. CDR3 length equals 13 residues. V was shortened by 5 bases and J by 5 bases, with 12 bases between the two germline ends. The CDR3 DNA is TGTGCCAGCAGTGGGGTAGGGCCGGAGACCCAGTACTTC. Encoded protein: CASSGVGPETQYF.

The V and J genes are TRBV20-1 and TRBJ1-5; D gene uncertain. The germline V and J ends were trimmed by 0 bases and 0 bases, with 9 bases remaining between them. The germline gives CDR1 DFQATT, CDR2 SNEGSKA (reference sequence). This CDR3 region has 15 residues. As DNA, the CDR3 is TGCAGTGCTAGAGATGGGGAATATAGCAATCAGCCCCAGCATTTT. Translated, it gives CSARDGEYSNQPQHF.

This clonotype was found many times. The chain combines TRBV3-1 with TRBJ1-6, with D unresolved. The V end was cut by 0 bases, the J end by 0 bases, with 15 bases between. The CDR3 contains 19 residues. CDR1 and CDR2 (germline): LGHDT, YNNKEL (reference sequence). CDR3 protein: CASSQDYGDVSSYNSPLHF. CDR3 DNA: TGTGCCAGCAGCCAAGATTACGGAGACGTAAGCTCCTATAATTCACCCCTCCACTTT.

The CDR3 region is CASGRDRATGELFF. CDR3 DNA: TGTGCCAGCGGCCGGGACAGGGCCACCGGGGAGCTGTTTTTT. The chain uses TRBV6-1 and TRBJ2-2, with 9 nucleotides matching TRBD1. This CDR3 region has 14 residues. With 8 bases clipped from V and 4 bases from J, the junction kept 5 bases outside the gene matches. Looked up from germline, CDR1 is MNHNS and CDR2 is SASEGT.

In this sample, this clonotype turned up a few times. The chain is built from TRBV28 and TRBJ2-7; 8 bases match TRBD1. Germline-derived CDR1 and CDR2 are MDHEN and SYDVKM. The CDR3 is made up of 15 amino acids. V shed 2 bases, J shed 3 bases, and the junction held 6 bases outside the gene matches. CDR3 nucleotide sequence: TGTGCCAGCAGTTTACCGACAGGGGCCTACTACGAGCAGTACTTC. It is translated as CASSLPTGAYYEQYF.